The TCR beta chain described here comes from a study of T cells in Graves' hyperthyroidism and ophthalmopathy (dated by TCRdb to between 2018 and 2021). Background for the entire study: Peripheral blood was collected at initial diagnosis, before any treatment. TCR V-J signatures able to tell the groups apart were searched for in a discovery cohort of 90 to 100 patients, of whom fewer than 45 had Graves' ophthalmopathy and roughly 57 had stable Graves' hyperthyroidism. Prospective prediction of ophthalmopathy was tested in an independent validation cohort of 18 to 20 hyperthyroidism patients and 17 patients who later progressed to ophthalmopathy. The approximately 100 discovery patients were randomly divided into training and test sets at a 7:3 ratio. In addition, the study compared T-cell repertoires in thyroid tissue and in blood from five or six Graves' hyperthyroidism patients. After sampling, hyperthyroidism patients received methimazole starting at 30 mg daily, and ophthalmopathy patients received high-dose intravenous methylprednisolone. The paper reports TCR Vbeta CDR3 sequencing of approximately 130 peripheral blood samples: under 45 ophthalmopathy, 70 to 85 hyperthyroidism and around 17 progressor patients.

TCR beta CDR3 regions were amplified from RNA transcripts. A first-round RT-PCR of the TCR CDR3 used the HTBI primer set with the Qiagen OneStep RT-PCR kit. A second multiplex PCR round built the libraries, followed by size selection and purification. Libraries were sequenced paired-end with 100 bp reads on an Illumina HiSeq2000. Processing in the source paper ran as follows. SOAPnuke was used to process the raw data, throwing out any read that contained adapters or uncalled bases, had a mean Phred below 15, or lacked an exact constant-primer or identifier match. COPE v1.2.5 was used to merge the high-quality paired reads, and each unique nucleotide sequence was defined as a clonotype. MiTCR v1.1 was used to align clonotypes to the IMGT TRBV, TRBD and TRBJ reference segments. The analysis included only V-J combinations with a frequency above 0.0001, which together covered more than 99% of the repertoires. The TCS score was defined as F50 (clonal expansion) divided by E x V (chaos), with BLOSUM62-based TCRdist calculated between CDR3 peptides within each V-J. Welch's t-statistics and random forest reduced several hundred V-J features to under 15, which were used in a naive Bayes classifier (R e1071). The public reads were run again by TCRdb, first through fastp at Q25 and then through MiXCR, and only productive beta chains were kept. A single entry per CDR3 protein holds the most common genes and DNA from its merged rows. In this record, the V and J calls reflect TCRdb's handling and not the investigators' own analysis. The sample table holds hundreds of thousands of distinct CDR3 sequences, of which just under 25% were seen once. The leading ten clones occupy over 70% of the sample.

The sample holds a few counts of this clonotype. Its cognate antigen has yet to be identified. The input lacks base qualities; no much larger clone sits a single base away. Germline trimming: 8 bases from V, 4 bases from J; junction bases outside gene matches: 3. Reading from cysteine to phenylalanine, the CDR3 counts 12 amino acids. Only CDR3 DNA remains: 36 bases, in frame from the first base. A patient counted as having stable Graves' hyperthyroidism if no progression to ophthalmopathy occurred over 18 months of follow-up. Hyperthyroidism patients were aged 18 to 65 years and newly diagnosed, with disease duration of less than 2 months. The study excluded patients with uncontrolled infections, other autoimmune diseases, pregnancy or lactation. Diagnoses were based on clinical symptoms, serum thyroxine and TRAb, thyroid ultrasound and orbital computed tomography. PBMCs were separated from roughly 9.3 ml of fresh peripheral blood using Ficoll-Paque density gradient centrifugation. Total RNA was extracted with Trizol reagent, and quality was checked on an Agilent 2100 Bioanalyzer.

Summary of the overall study and its limitations: Sample size was not statistically predetermined, and investigators were not blinded to group allocation. A 13 V-J signature model separated ophthalmopathy from stable hyperthyroidism, with roughly 88% sensitivity and roughly 84% specificity in cross-validation and 80%/75% in testing. Blood samples also contained most of the expanded thyroid clonotypes (frequency above 0.001), which suggests that blood repertoires may reflect thyroid immune responses. During validation, the model predicted progression to ophthalmopathy a median of roughly 7.1 months ahead of onset, with roughly 65% sensitivity and about 72% specificity.

The chain joins TRBV12-3 or TRBV12-4 to TRBJ2-7; TRBD1 matches 9 bases in the middle. The origin of this receptor is a man aged 45-65 years with Graves' hyperthyroidism. The specimen sequenced was blood. The sequenced DNA is TGTGCCAGCGGGACAGGGTGGTACGAGCAGTACTTC. Translated, it reads CASGTGWYEQYF.